This T cell receptor beta chain was observed in a study of tumor-infiltrating lymphocytes in localized non-small cell lung cancer. As for the study in general: Several tumor histologies, both smoking statuses, and some post-neoadjuvant chemotherapy samples were included.

The table came from immunoSEQ multiplex PCR; TCRdb's copy has only in-frame clones and leaves some out. The repertoire includes about 1,500 clones, 85% of them detected once, and 7.3% sits in the top ten. In regard to this clone: Antigen: not known.

Study-level points and caveats: TCRbeta sequencing showed higher T cell infiltration in tumors than uninvolved lung. TCR sequencing covered a subset of patients with enough tissue. Different pieces of the same tissue were used for each assay.

This sequence originates from a human donor with non-small cell lung cancer. Source material: lung tumor tissue.

The chain's CDR3 is CASSLLGYQETQYF. In DNA form, the CDR3 reads TGTGCCAGCAGTTTATTAGGCTACCAAGAGACCCAGTACTTC. The chain uses TRBV6-5 and TRBJ2-5; D unclear. This CDR3 has 14 amino acids. Germline values: CDR1 MNHEY, CDR2 SVGAGI. Trimming removed 4 bases at V and 0 bases at J, with 9 bases between.